This T cell receptor beta chain was captured in a study of cytomegalovirus exposure and HLA in healthy donors. General study results and limits: Serostatus for CMV was the only available immune exposure information.

Worth noting for this clone: The antigen is unknown.

It was with 60 Vbeta and 13 Jbeta primers that the PCR ran. The method was immunoSEQ multiplex PCR; TCRdb's version includes in-frame clones alone and lacks a portion of them. The sample has 100,000 to 150,000 clones, just under 80% seen once; the top ten hold 5% to 6.5%. V shed 0 bases and J shed 1 base, with 9 bases lying between them. The CDR3 loop spans 14 amino acids. Per the germline V gene, CDR1 is GTSNPN and CDR2 is SVGIG (reference sequence). The clonotype originates from a man in his thirties or forties in good health and CMV-seronegative. The sequenced material came from PBMCs. The chain couples TRBV30 to TRBJ1-1; no firm D call. DNA for the CDR3: TGTGCCTGGAGTGTACGGGCGGGGAACACTGAAGCTTTCTTT. Its translation: CAWSVRAGNTEAFF.